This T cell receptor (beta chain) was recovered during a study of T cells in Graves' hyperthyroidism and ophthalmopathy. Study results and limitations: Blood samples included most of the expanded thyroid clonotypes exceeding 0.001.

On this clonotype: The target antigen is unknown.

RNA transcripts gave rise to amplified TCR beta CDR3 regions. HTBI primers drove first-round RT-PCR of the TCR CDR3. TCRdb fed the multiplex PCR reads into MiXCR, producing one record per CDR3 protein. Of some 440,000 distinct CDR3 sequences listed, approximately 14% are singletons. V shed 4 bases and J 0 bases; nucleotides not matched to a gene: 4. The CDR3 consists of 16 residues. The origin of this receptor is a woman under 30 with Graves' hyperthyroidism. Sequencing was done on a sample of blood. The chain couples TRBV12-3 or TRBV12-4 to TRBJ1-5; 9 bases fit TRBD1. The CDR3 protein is CASSSTGGSSNQPQHF. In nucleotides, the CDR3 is TGTGCCAGCAGTTCTACAGGGGGCTCTAGCAATCAGCCCCAGCATTTT.